These 14 T cell receptor beta chains originate from one sample sequenced in a study of breast tumors, draining lymph nodes, adjacent tissues. Breast cancer patients provided tissue from their axillary draining lymph nodes. TCRdb recomputed calls from the multiplex PCR reads with MiXCR, one row per CDR3 protein. Counted here are approximately 190,000 distinct CDR3 sequences, around 33% occurring once; the ten biggest clones make up roughly 4%. The sample consisted of axillary lymph node tissue. The receptor source for this set is a female donor with breast cancer. Some clones in this sample may be carry-over from other donors' samples.

This clonotype was found many times. J is TRBJ1-2 and V is TRBV14; unclear D gene. V was cut by 0 bases and J by 7 bases, with 12 bases left in between. This CDR3 contains 14 residues. Germline V CDR1 and CDR2: SGHDN, FVKESK. CDR3 region: CASSQEGRLGGYTF. The CDR3 DNA reads TGTGCCAGCAGCCAAGAAGGCAGGCTCGGTGGCTACACCTTC.

This clonotype was seen repeatedly, ten times or more. The chain couples TRBV24-1 to TRBJ1-2; D call uncertain. Per the germline V gene, CDR1 is KGHDR and CDR2 is SFDVKD. The CDR3 is 12 amino acids. V lost 3 bases, J lost 6 bases, and 7 bases lay in between. In DNA, the CDR3 is TGTGCCACCAGTGATCGTGGGCATGGCTACACCTTC. Translation: CATSDRGHGYTF.

Remarks on this clonotype: One end of the junction varies from germline; a read error may be responsible. The chain has TRBV20-1 and TRBJ2-3; a weak D match, TRBD1 (5 bases). Germline V gives CDR1 DFQATT, CDR2 SNEGSKA (reference sequence). The CDR3 spans 13 residues. As DNA, the CDR3 is TGCAGTGCTAGACAGGGAAGCACAGATACTCAGTATTTT. It translates to CSARQGSTDTQYF.

This clonotype was seen many times. This chain joins TRBV7-3 and TRBJ2-2; the match to TRBD1 covers 9 bases. V was pared by 6 bases and J by 3 bases, with 5 bases of the junction left unmatched. Germline lookup yields CDR1 SGHTA and CDR2 FQGTGA. CDR3 length: 15 amino acids. The CDR3 spells CASSKTGGDTGELFF. CDR3 coding DNA: TGTGCCAGCAGTAAGACAGGGGGAGACACCGGGGAGCTGTTTTTT.

This clonotype was counted at least ten times. The chain combines TRBV9 with TRBJ1-4, with 7 nucleotides matching TRBD1. The CDR3 extends over 16 amino acids. Germline V gives CDR1 SGDLS, CDR2 YYNGEE. The J segment lost 3 bases and the V segment lost 0 bases, leaving 5 bases of the junction unmatched. The CDR3 protein is CASSVVPQGSNEKLFF. In DNA form, the CDR3 reads TGTGCCAGCAGCGTAGTACCACAGGGGTCTAATGAAAAACTGTTTTTT.

The chain's CDR3 is CASSRPGQGLPGELFF. The CDR3 DNA reads TGTGCCAGCAGCCGCCCGGGACAGGGGCTACCCGGGGAGCTGTTTTTT. The chain has TRBV6-5 and TRBJ2-2; TRBD1 agrees at 10 bases. The CDR3 is made up of 16 amino acids. Germline CDR1 and CDR2: MNHEY and SVGAGI. The V and J ends lost 6 bases and 6 bases, in that order; junction bases with no gene match: 10.

This clonotype occurred many times. J is TRBJ2-3 and V is TRBV20-1; 10 bases agree with TRBD2. J lost 2 bases, V lost 6 bases, and 5 bases had no gene match. Germline V CDR1 and CDR2: DFQATT, SNEGSKA (reference sequence). This CDR3 comprises 14 residues. CDR3 DNA: TGCAGTGCAAATAGCGGGAGGACCACAGATACGCAGTATTTT. It codes for CSANSGRTTDTQYF.

The sample holds a few counts of this clonotype. The rearrangement uses TRBV20-1 and TRBJ1-1; D is unresolved. CDR1 is DFQATT, CDR2 SNEGSKA, per germline (reference sequence). The CDR3 contains 13 residues. Trimming took off 3 bases at V and 1 base at J, with 9 bases between the two ends. The CDR3 sequence: CSARAHSNTEAFF. The CDR3, as DNA: TGCAGTGCTAGGGCGCATTCGAACACTGAAGCTTTCTTT.

This clonotype was detected once. V is TRBV5-4 and J is TRBJ1-1; D is unresolved. V shed 7 bases and J shed 4 bases, with 17 bases lying between them. The CDR3 has 14 residues. Germline values: CDR1 SGHNT, CDR2 YYREEE (reference sequence). The CDR3 loop reads CASGLLSGGTEAFF. The CDR3 bases are TGTGCCAGCGGCCTCCTCAGTGGTGGCACTGAAGCTTTCTTT.

The chain links TRBV11-3 to TRBJ1-1, with D uncertain. Germline V gives CDR1 SGHNT, CDR2 YENEEA. Deletions cut 6 bases from V and 2 bases from J, with 7 bases between. The CDR3 length is 12 residues. The CDR3 spells CASRTVNTEAFF. The CDR3 nucleotides read TGTGCCAGCAGAACGGTTAACACTGAAGCTTTCTTT.

This clonotype was detected ten times or more. The V and J genes are TRBV20-1 and TRBJ2-3; TRBD2 matches 11 bases. Germline V gives CDR1 DFQATT, CDR2 SNEGSKA (reference sequence). This CDR3 region has 14 residues. Trimming took 3 bases from V and 6 from J; bases not matched to a gene: 5. This CDR3 reads CSARGTSGIDTQYF. In DNA, the CDR3 is TGCAGTGCTAGGGGGACTAGCGGAATCGATACGCAGTATTTT.

This clonotype was observed many times. The V gene is TRBV6-5, the J gene TRBJ2-1; no firm D call. The CDR3 contains 15 residues. V lost 3 bases and J lost 4, with 13 bases in between. Germline CDR1 is MNHEY and CDR2 is SVGAGI. In nucleotides, the CDR3 is TGTGCCAGCAGTTATCGGGCGGTTCTGTACAATGAGCAGTTCTTC. It yields the protein CASSYRAVLYNEQFF.

The chain uses TRBV20-1 and TRBJ2-5, with 7 positions matching TRBD1. Germline V lookup: CDR1 DFQATT, CDR2 SNEGSKA (reference sequence). This CDR3 is 15 amino acids long. The ends lost 4 bases at V and 5 bases at J; junction bases unmatched: 13. This chain's CDR3 is CSAIRQGRGMETQYF. CDR3 DNA sequence: TGCAGTGCTATCAGACAGGGAAGGGGTATGGAGACCCAGTACTTC.

This clonotype occurred many times. V gene TRBV20-1 combines with J gene TRBJ1-5; 8 bases fit TRBD1. With V trimmed by 6 bases and J by 5 bases, 12 bases remained unmatched. The CDR3 covers 15 residues. The germline V gene encodes CDR1 DFQATT and CDR2 SNEGSKA (reference sequence). The CDR3 spells CSAEGQGSLHQPQHF. Written as DNA, the CDR3 is TGCAGTGCAGAAGGACAGGGTTCCTTGCATCAGCCCCAGCATTTT.